This entry is about one T cell receptor (beta chain). The CDR3 contains 19 residues. The germline V gene encodes CDR1 KGHDR and CDR2 SFDVKD. V lost 4 bases and J lost 5; bases outside the gene matches: 17. Each CDR3 protein is one row after TCRdb ran MiXCR on the RT-PCR reads. The profile shows about a million distinct CDR3 sequences, over 15% of them singletons. The data derive from a study of patients and donors after allogeneic stem cell transplantation. The receptor was isolated from a human donor who was either an allogeneic HSCT recipient or a stem cell or donor lymphocyte infusion donor (not recorded which). It is not recorded whose cells these are; they may come from a transplant donor. The chain joins TRBV24-1 to TRBJ2-3, with 10 nucleotides matching TRBD2. The sequenced sample was blood, either unsorted or a sorted T cell fraction (not recorded which). CDR3 DNA sequence: TGTGCCACCAGTGACCCTGACCTCCAAGCGGGGGGGCGTAGAGATACGCAGTATTTT. Translated: CATSDPDLQAGGRRDTQYF.